This record concerns one TCR beta chain sequence. The CDR3 extends 3 residues past the end of the read, so its final part is completed from the germline J gene. Trimming pared 4 bases from V and 2 bases from J, leaving 12 bases between. This CDR3 comprises 14 residues. Germline CDR1 and CDR2: ENHRY and SYGVKD. Method: immunoSEQ multiplex PCR; TCRdb's copy keeps in-frame clones and lacks some. This sample's table reports roughly 28,000 clones. This sample stems from a study of T cells in women clearing cervical HPV infection. Turning to the study itself: No precancer developed; the control's incident HPV16 infection cleared within 12 months.

This clonotype originated in a woman aged 18-70 years with a cervical HPV16 infection that either progressed to CIN3+ or cleared (not recorded which). The sample comprised blood buffy coat. This sequence joins TRBV10-3 and TRBJ2-7; D gene ambiguous. The CDR3 region is CAISGQERTYEQYF. The CDR3 bases that were read are TGTGCCATCAGTGGGCAGGAAAGAACCTACGAG.